This T cell receptor beta chain emerged from a study of T cell responses to AZD1222 COVID-19 vaccine. Using immunoSEQ multiplex PCR, the repertoire was profiled, and TCRdb retains in-frame clones only, with some absent. The sample contains about 100,000 clones, 85% to 90% of which appear only once. This specimen consisted of peripheral blood, obtained on day 0 of AZD1222 vaccination. This receptor was identified in an adult in good health.

The CDR3 loop is CASSQSGAFVTLHF. The CDR3 coding sequence is TGCGCCAGCAGTCAATCAGGGGCCTTTGTGACCCTCCACTTT. The rearrangement links TRBV23-1 to TRBJ1-6, with D perhaps matching TRBD1 (5 bases). TRBV23-1 is recorded as an ORF, its role being uncertain. V shed 0 bases and J shed 14 bases, with 14 bases lying between them. The length of the CDR3 is 14 residues.